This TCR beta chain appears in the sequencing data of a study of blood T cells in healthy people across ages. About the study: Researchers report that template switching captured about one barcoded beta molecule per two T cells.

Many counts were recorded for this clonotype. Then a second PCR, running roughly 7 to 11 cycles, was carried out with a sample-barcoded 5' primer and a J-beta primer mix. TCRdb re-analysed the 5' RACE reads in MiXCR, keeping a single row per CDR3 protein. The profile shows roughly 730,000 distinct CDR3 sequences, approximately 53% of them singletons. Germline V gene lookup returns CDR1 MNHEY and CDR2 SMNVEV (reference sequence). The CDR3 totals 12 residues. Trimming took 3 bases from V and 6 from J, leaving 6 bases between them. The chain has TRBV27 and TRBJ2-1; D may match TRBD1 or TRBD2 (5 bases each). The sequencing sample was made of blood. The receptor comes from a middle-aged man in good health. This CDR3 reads CASSFGGNEQFF. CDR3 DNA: TGTGCCAGCAGTTTTGGGGGCAATGAGCAGTTCTTC.